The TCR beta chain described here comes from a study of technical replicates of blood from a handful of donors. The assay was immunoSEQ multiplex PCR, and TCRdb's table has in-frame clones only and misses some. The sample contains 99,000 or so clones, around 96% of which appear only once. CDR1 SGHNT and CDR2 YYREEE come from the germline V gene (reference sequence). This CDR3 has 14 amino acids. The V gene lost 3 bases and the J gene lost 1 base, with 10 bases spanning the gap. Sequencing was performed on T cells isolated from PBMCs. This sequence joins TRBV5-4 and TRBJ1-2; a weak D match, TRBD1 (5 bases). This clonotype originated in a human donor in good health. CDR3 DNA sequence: TGTGCCAGCAGCTGGGGAGGGGATAACTATGGCTACACCTTC. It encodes CASSWGGDNYGYTF.